This note documents a single T cell receptor (beta chain) sequence. In the study's own analysis: For nucleated cells, counts were estimated from reference gene primer amplification. Profiling relied on immunoSEQ multiplex PCR, and the TCRdb table lists in-frame clones only, not all of them. V, J and clone size were drawn from that table, and D and trimming were deduced from the DNA. The sample holds about 69,000 clones, roughly 79% seen once. The length of the CDR3 is 14 residues. The germline V gene encodes CDR1 LNHDA and CDR2 SQIVND (reference sequence). V lost 3 bases and J 5 bases, leaving 13 bases between the germline ends. The data were obtained in a study of blood T cell repertoires in COVID-19. Study information: Material from acute and convalescent COVID-19 was sourced from the United States, Italy and Spain. PBMCs, B-cell-depleted T cells, or T cells were the source of the cDNA or gDNA that made up the material.

The TCR comes from a human donor in a cohort sampled during active COVID-19. Input material: peripheral blood. The chain employs TRBV19 and TRBJ1-1; D is possibly TRBD1 (5 bases). DNA for the CDR3: TGTGCCAGTAGTATTTCGGGACTAGAGACTGAAGCTTTCTTT. Amino acid sequence: CASSISGLETEAFF. The full variable domain, completed using reference TRBV19 and TRBJ1-1, is DGGITQSPKYLFRKEGQNVTLSCEQNLNHDAMYWYRQDPGQGLRLIYYSQIVNDFQKGDIAEGYSVSREKKESFPLTVTSAQKNPTAFYLCASSISGLETEAFFGQGTRLTVV.